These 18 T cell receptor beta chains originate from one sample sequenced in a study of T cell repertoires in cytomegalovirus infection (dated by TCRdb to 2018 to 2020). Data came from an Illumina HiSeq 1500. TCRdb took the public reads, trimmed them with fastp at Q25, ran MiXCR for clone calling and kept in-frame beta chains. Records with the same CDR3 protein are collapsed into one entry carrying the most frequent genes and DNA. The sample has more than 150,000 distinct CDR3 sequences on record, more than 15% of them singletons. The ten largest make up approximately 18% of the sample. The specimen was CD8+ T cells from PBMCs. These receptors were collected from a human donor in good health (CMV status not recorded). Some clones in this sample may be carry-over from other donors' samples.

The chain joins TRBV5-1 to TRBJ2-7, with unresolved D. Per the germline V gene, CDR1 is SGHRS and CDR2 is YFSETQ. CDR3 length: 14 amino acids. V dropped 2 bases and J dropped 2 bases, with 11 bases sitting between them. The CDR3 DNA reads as TGCGCCAGCAGCTTATGGGAAGGGACCTACGAGCAGTACTTC. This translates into CASSLWEGTYEQYF.

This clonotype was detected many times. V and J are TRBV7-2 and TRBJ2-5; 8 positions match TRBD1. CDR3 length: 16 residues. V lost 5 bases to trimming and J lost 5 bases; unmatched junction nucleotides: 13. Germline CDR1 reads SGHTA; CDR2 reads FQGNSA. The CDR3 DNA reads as TGTGCCAGCAGCCGGAGGACAGGGTATCTTGCGGAGACCCAGTACTTC. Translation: CASSRRTGYLAETQYF.

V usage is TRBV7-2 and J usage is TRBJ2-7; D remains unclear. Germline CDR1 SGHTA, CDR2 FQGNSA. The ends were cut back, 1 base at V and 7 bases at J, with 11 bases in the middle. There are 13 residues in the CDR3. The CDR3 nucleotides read TGTGCCAGCAGCTTAGAGGGATACTATGAGCAGTACTTC. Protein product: CASSLEGYYEQYF.

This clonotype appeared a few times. This CDR3 reads CASSFMGPGLAASIEQYF. The CDR3 DNA reads TGTGCCAGCAGTTTTATGGGTCCGGGACTAGCGGCCAGTATAGAGCAGTACTTC. The genes are TRBV27 and TRBJ2-7, with 11 nucleotides matching TRBD2. V was clipped by 3 bases and J by 7 bases; unmatched bases: 17. The germline V gene has CDR1 MNHEY and CDR2 SMNVEV (reference sequence). The CDR3 sequence is 18 residues long.

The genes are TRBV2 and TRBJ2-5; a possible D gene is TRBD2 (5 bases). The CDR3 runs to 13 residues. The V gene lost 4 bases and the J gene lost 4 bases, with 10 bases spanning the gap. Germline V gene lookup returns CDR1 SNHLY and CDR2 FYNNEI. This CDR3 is CASSAGVSETQYF. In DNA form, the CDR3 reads TGTGCCAGCAGTGCCGGGGTTTCAGAGACCCAGTACTTC.

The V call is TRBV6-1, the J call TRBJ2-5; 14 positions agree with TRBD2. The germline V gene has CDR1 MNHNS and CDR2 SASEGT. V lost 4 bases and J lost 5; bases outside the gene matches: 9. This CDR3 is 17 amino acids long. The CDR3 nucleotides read TGTGCCAGCAGTGCCTGGGGACTAGCGGGAGAGACGGAGACCCAGTACTTC. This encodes CASSAWGLAGETETQYF.

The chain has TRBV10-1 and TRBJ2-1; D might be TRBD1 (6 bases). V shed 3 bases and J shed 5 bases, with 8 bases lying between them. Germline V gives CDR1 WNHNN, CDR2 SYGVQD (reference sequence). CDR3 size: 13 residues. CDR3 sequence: CASSDDRNNEQFF. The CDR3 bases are TGCGCCAGCAGTGATGACAGGAACAATGAGCAGTTCTTC.

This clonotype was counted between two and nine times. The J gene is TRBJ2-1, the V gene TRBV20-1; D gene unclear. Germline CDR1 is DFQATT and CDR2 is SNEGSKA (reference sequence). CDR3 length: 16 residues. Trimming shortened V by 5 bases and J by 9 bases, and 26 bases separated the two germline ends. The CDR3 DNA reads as TGCAGTGCTCCAGACCCGGGCCTCTGGGTGACGGGTGAGCAGTTCTTC. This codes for CSAPDPGLWVTGEQFF.

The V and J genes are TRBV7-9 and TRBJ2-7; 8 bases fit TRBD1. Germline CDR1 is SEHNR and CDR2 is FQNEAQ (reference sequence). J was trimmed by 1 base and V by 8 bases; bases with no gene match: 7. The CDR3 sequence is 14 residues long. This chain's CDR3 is CASFRTGTSYEQYF. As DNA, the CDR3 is TGTGCCAGCTTCAGGACAGGGACATCCTACGAGCAGTACTTC.

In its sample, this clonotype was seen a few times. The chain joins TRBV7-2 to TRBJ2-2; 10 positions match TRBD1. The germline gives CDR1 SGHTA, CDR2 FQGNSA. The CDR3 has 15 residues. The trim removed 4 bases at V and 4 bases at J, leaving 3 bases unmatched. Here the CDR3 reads CASSWGQGSTGELFF. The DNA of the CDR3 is TGTGCCAGCAGCTGGGGACAGGGGAGCACCGGGGAGCTGTTTTTT.

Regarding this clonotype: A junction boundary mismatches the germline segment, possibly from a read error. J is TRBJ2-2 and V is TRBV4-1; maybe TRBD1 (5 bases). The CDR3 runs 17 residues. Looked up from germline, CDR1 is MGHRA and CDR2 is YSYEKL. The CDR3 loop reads CASSQDPKGPTTGELFF. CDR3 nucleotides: TGCGCCAGCAGCCAAGATCCGAAGGGGCCGACCACCGGTGAGCTGTTTTTT.

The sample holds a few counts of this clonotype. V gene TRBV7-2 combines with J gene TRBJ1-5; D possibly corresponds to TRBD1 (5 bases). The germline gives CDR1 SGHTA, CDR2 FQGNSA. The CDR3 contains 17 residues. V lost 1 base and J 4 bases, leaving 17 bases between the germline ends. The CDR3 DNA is TGTGCCAGCAGCTTAGGGGGCGTGGCAGGCAGGAATCAGCCCCAGCATTTT. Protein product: CASSLGGVAGRNQPQHF.

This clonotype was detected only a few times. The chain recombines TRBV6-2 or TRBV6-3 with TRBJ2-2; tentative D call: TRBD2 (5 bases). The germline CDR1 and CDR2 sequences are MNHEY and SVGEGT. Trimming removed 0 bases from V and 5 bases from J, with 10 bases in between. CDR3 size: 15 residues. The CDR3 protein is CASSYSTGITGELFF. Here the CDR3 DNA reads TGTGCCAGCAGTTACTCGACGGGGATAACCGGGGAGCTGTTTTTT.

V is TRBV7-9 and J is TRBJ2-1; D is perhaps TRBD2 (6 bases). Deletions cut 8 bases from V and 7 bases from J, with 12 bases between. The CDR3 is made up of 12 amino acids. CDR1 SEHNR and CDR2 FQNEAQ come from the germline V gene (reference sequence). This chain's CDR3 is CASRRAGNEQFF. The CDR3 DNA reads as TGTGCCAGCCGCCGAGCGGGTAATGAGCAGTTCTTC.

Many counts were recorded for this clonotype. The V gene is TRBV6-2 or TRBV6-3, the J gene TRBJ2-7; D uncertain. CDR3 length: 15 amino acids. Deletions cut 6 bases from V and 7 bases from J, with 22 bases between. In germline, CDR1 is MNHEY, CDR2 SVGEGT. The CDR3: CASRLRSEPYEEQYF. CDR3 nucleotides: TGTGCCAGCAGACTACGGTCAGAGCCTTACGAAGAGCAGTACTTC.

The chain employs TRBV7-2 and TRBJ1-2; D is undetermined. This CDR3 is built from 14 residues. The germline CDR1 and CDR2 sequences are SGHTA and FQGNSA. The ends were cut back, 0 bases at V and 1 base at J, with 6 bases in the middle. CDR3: CASSLAQLNYGYTF. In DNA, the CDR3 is TGTGCCAGCAGCTTAGCACAGCTTAACTATGGCTACACCTTC.

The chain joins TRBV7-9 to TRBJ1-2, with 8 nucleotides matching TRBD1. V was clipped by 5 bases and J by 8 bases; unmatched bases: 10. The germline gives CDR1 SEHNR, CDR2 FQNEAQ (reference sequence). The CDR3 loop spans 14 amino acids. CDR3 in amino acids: CASSHGQGTRGYTF. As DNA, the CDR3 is TGTGCCAGCAGCCACGGACAGGGTACGCGCGGCTACACCTTC.

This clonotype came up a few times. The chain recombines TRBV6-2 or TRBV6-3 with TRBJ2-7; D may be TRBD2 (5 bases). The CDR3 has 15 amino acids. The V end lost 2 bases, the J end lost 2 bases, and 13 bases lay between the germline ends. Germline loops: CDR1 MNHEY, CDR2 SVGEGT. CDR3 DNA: TGTGCCAGCAGTTACGAGGGCAACCCCCCCTACGAGCAGTACTTC. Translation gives CASSYEGNPPYEQYF.